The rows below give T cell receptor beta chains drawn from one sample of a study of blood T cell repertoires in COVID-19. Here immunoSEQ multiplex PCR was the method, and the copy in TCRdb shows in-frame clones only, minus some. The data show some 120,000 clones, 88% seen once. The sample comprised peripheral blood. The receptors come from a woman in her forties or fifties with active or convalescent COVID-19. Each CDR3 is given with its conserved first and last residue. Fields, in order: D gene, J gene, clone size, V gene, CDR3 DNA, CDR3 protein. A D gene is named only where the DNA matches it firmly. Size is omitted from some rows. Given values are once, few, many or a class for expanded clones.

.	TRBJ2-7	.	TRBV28	TGTGCCAGCTATTCAGGGACCTACGAGCAGTACTTC	CASYSGTYEQYF
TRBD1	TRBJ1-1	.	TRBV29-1	TGCAGCTTAACAGTACAACAGGGGACTGAAGCTTTCTTT	CSLTVQQGTEAFF
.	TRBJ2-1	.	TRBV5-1	TGCGCCAGCAGCTTGGGGGGGCAGACCTACAATGAGCAGTTCTTC	CASSLGGQTYNEQFF
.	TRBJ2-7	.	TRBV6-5	TGTGCCAGCAGGAGCAGGGGTCTCTCCTACGAGCAGTACTTC	CASRSRGLSYEQYF
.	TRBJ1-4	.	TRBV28	TGTGCCAGCAGTTCCCGGGAGAGTCCTAATGAAAAACTGTTTTTT	CASSSRESPNEKLFF
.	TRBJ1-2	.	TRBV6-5	TGTGCCTCCCACAGGGCGGGCTATGGCTACACCTTC	CASHRAGYGYTF
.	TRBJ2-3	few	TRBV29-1	TGCAGCGTTGAACCGGGAGATACGCAGTATTTT	CSVEPGDTQYF
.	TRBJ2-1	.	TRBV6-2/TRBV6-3	TGTGCCAGCAGTTACCATAGCGTGATGGGAACCTACAATGAGCAGTTCTTC	CASSYHSVMGTYNEQFF
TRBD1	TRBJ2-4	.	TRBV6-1	TGTGCCAGCAGTGAACGGCAGGGGGTAGCCAAAAACATTCAGTACTTC	CASSERQGVAKNIQYF
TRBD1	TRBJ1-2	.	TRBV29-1	TGCAGCGTTAAGACAGGGGGCGACTATGGCTACACCTTC	CSVKTGGDYGYTF
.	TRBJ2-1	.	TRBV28	TGTGCCAGCAGTTTAGGGACAATCACCTACAATGAGCAGTTCTTC	CASSLGTITYNEQFF
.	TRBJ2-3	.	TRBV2	TGTGCCAGCAGTGCTGACAACACAGATACGCAGTATTTT	CASSADNTDTQYF
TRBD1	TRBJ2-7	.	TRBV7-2	TGTGCCAGCAGCGCCGGGACAGTCTACGAGCAGTACTTC	CASSAGTVYEQYF
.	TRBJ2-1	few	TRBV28	TGTGCCAGCAGTTTTGGTAGTGGCGGGATCACCTACAATGAGCAGTTCTTC	CASSFGSGGITYNEQFF
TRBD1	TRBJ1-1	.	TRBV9	TGTGCCAGCAGCTCCCTGGGGACAGTTGAAGCTTTCTTT	CASSSLGTVEAFF
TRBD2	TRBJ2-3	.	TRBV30	TGTGCCTGGAGTATGACCCGGACTAGTGGTCGCACAGATACGCAGTATTTT	CAWSMTRTSGRTDTQYF
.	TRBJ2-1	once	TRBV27	TGTGCCAGCAGTTTACCCAACAATGAGCAGTTCTTC	CASSLPNNEQFF
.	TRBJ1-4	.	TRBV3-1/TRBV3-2	TGTGCCAGCAGCCAAGCCGTGGGAGCGCGGGCAAAACTGTTTTTT	CASSQAVGARAKLFF
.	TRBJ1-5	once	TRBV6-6	TGTGCCAGCAGAAACCCGGAGAGGGCAAGCAATCAGCCCCAGCATTTT	CASRNPERASNQPQHF
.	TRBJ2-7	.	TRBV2	TGTGCCAGCATAGGGGTTGAGCAGTACTTC	CASIGVEQYF
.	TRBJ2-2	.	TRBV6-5	TGTGCCAGCTTCAAGGGGACTCTTAACACCGGGGAGCTGTTTTTT	CASFKGTLNTGELFF
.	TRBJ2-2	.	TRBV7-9	TGTGCCAGCAGAATTGGGGGCACATACACCGGGGAGCTGTTTTTT	CASRIGGTYTGELFF
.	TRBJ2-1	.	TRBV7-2	TGTGCCAGCAGCGTCACCGGGACTCCCTTCAATGAGCAGTTCTTC	CASSVTGTPFNEQFF
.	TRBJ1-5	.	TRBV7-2	TGTGCCAGCGACCAAACCGGGGGGGGTCAGCCCCAGCATTTT	CASDQTGGGQPQHF